Detailed here is one T cell receptor beta chain. This receptor's antigen is unknown. With a much larger clone just one base away, this may be a read error. The roughly 39 donors, aged about 6 to 100 years, were systemically healthy Caucasian individuals from Russia. Each donor gave 8 to 10 milliliters of peripheral blood, drawn into EDTA-treated Vacutainer tubes. Ficoll-Paque density-gradient centrifugation was used to isolate PBMCs, with at least 7 million per sample. Total RNA was extracted from PBMCs with Trizol reagent, with at least 5.5 micrograms obtained per sample. Naive CD45RAhigh/CD27high T cell percentages were measured by flow cytometry on a PBMC aliquot from every donor. Libraries were prepared through 5' RACE. Sequencing used an Illumina HiSeq 2500. A second PCR of about 7 to 12 cycles was run with a J-beta primer mix and a sample-barcoded 5' primer. A unique molecular identifier was introduced onto each TCR beta cDNA molecule by a template-switch 5' adaptor carrying 12 random nucleotides. At least 3 million CDR3-containing paired-end reads were obtained from each sample. First-strand cDNA synthesis was performed from all RNA using the Mint cDNA synthesis kit, with priming by a TRBC-specific oligonucleotide. Following uracil-DNA glycosylase treatment, a first 18-cycle PCR with universal primers M1SS and BC2_uni_R was performed on all cDNA. The source study handled its data this way. Each sample was normalized by randomly selecting 1 million high-quality reads, each carrying a distinct molecular identifier. Instead of being binned into consensus sequences, reads that shared molecular identifiers were thrown out. MiTCR, set to a Q25 quality threshold and the strictest error-elimination algorithm, was used for CDR3 identification, clonotype clustering and error correction. A nonparametric unseen species model using Euler transformation provided a lower-bound estimate of total TCR beta diversity. TCRdb reprocessed the public reads (quality trimming at Q25 with fastp, clone calling with MiXCR) and kept in-frame beta chains. Rows with a matching CDR3 protein are joined into one entry that keeps the most common DNA and genes. TCRdb assigned the V and J calls; the authors' analysis was not used. This sample comprises some 900,000 distinct CDR3 sequences, roughly 43% of them detected only once. The ten largest clones capture 13% of the sample.

This specimen comes from a study of blood T cells in healthy people across ages (dated by TCRdb to the mid-2010s). With respect to the entire study: In model experiments, template switching captured roughly one uniquely barcoded TCR beta cDNA molecule for every two T cells. Age-related changes in TCR beta repertoire diversity were measured in the study by deep sequencing normalized with unique cDNA molecular identifiers. Four age groups were formed from the donors: young (average approximately 15 years), middle-aged (around 41), aged (over 55) and long-lived (82). To avoid experimental bias, donors of different ages were spread randomly across the sequencing lanes. For two donors (one aged 18 to 30 and one aged 80 or older), the study analyzed two additional independent replicas of 1 million unique cDNA reads from the same blood draw.

The CDR3 measures 13 amino acids from cysteine to phenylalanine. Only CDR3 DNA remains: 39 bases, in frame from the first base. CDR1 and CDR2, per the germline V gene, are MDHEN and SYDVKM. Trimming takes 6 bases off V and 10 bases off J; junction bases not matched to a gene: 9. On the study overall, not on this receptor specifically: Conclusive comparison of naive and antigen-experienced compartments was prevented by the profiling of bulk unsorted PBMCs. A strong correlation was found between observed TCR beta diversity and the percentage of naive T cells measured by flow cytometry. Compared with the aged group, the long-lived group had more naive CD4+ T cells, fewer expanded clones and increased TCR diversity, suggesting age selection. Estimates of total diversity based on one million sequenced T cells were considered lower bounds and underestimates. As age increased, observed TCR beta diversity per million T cells dropped in a roughly linear way, and a significant reduction was already evident by age 40. Because the CMV infection status of the donors was unknown, age-related changes in expanded clonotypes may potentially have been confounded.

Rearrangement joined TRBV28 to TRBJ2-1, and TRBD1 matches 7 of the central bases. The source is a young man in good health. What was sequenced was blood. The nucleotide sequence is TGTGCCAGCAGGCTGGACAGGTTCTACGAGCAGTTCTTC. Translated, this gives CASRLDRFYEQFF.